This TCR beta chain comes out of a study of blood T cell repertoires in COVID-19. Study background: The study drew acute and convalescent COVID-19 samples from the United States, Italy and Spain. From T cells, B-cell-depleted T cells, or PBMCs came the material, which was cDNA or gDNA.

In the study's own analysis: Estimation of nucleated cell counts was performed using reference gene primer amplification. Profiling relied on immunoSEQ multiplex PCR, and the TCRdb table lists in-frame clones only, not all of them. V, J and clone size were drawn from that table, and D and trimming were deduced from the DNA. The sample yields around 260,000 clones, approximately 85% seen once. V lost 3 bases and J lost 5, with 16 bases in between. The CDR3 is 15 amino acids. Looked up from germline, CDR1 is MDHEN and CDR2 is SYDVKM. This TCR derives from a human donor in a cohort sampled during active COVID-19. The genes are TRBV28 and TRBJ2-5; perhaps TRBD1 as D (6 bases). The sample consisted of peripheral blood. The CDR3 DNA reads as TGTGCCAGCAGTTTCTTAGAGGGGGTTAGGGAGACCCAGTACTTC. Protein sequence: CASSFLEGVRETQYF. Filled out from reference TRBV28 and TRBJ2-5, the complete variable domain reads DVKVTQSSRYLVKRTGEKVFLECVQDMDHENMFWYRQDPGLGLRLIYFSYDVKMKEKGDIPEGYSVSREKKERFSLILESASTNQTSMYLCASSFLEGVRETQYFGPGTRLLVL.